Here is one TCR beta chain with its context. This clonotype was counted at least ten times. Its specific antigen is unknown. No much larger clonotype is one base removed from it; base qualities were not supplied. The CDR3 contains 12 residues, cysteine and phenylalanine counted. CDR3 DNA is the only sequence kept; it has 36 bases, read in frame from the first base. In the germline V gene, CDR1 corresponds to KGHSH and CDR2 to LQKENI. Trimming at the junction amounts to 4 bases on V and 0 bases on J, and the germline ends lie 3 bases apart. The method behind the library was PCR. TCRdb shows the sequencer as Illumina HiSeq 2500. To normalize quantification of the TCRbeta repertoire, the TCR libraries were built with molecular barcoding that relied on unique molecular identifiers. Clones were called with MiXCR by TCRdb after fastp trimmed the public reads at Q25, and only in-frame beta chains were retained. Identical CDR3 proteins give one entry, which carries the most common genes and DNA. For this sample the table gives hundreds of thousands of distinct CDR3 sequences, of which roughly a tenth were detected only once. Roughly 3.9% of the sample is in the top ten clones.

The sample is drawn from a study of T-cell reconstitution after alpha-beta-depleted transplantation in children listed by TCRdb under 2016. General notes on the study: T-cell immune reconstitution after TCRalphabeta/CD19-depleted allogeneic hematopoietic cell transplantation in children was quantitatively tracked in the study by means of TCR repertoire profiling.

This sample comprised PBMCs from the stem cell graft donor, obtained from the stem cell graft. The TCR was taken from a human donor who donated a stem cell graft to a child with acute myeloid leukemia. The sequence is built from TRBV18 and TRBJ2-5; no D gene is confidently identified. For the CDR3, the sequence is CASSRNQETQYF. Here is the DNA: TGTGCCAGCTCACGGAACCAAGAGACCCAGTACTTC.